Presented here are 27 T cell receptor beta chains from one specimen sequenced in a study of blood T cell repertoires in COVID-19. The data were produced by immunoSEQ multiplex PCR, yet TCRdb's version contains in-frame clones alone and is incomplete. The sample lists more than 200,000 clones, about four fifths seen once, with around 8.9% in the top ten. Sequenced: peripheral blood. Source of these receptors: a man aged 35 to 55 with active or convalescent COVID-19.

This chain uses TRBV24-1 with TRBJ2-2, with TRBD2 identical over 9 bases. CDR3 length equals 14 residues. The V and J ends lost 5 bases and 5 bases, in that order; junction bases with no gene match: 2. CDR1 is KGHDR and CDR2 is SFDVKD in the germline V gene. This CDR3 is CATSVAGGTGELFF. CDR3 sequence (DNA): TGTGCCACCAGTGTGGCGGGAGGGACCGGGGAGCTGTTTTTT.

The chain uses TRBV19 and TRBJ2-2, with 14 bases aligning to TRBD2. The CDR3 is made up of 17 amino acids. Germline V gives CDR1 LNHDA, CDR2 SQIVND (reference sequence). The V and J ends lost 9 bases and 4 bases, in that order; junction bases with no gene match: 10. In nucleotides, the CDR3 is TGTGCCAGCAAGACTAGCGGGAGGGCAATCCTCACCGGGGAGCTGTTTTTT. This encodes CASKTSGRAILTGELFF.

V and J are TRBV21-1 and TRBJ1-2; TRBD1, the D gene given by the table, was not confirmed from the DNA. TRBV21-1 is labeled a pseudogene. This CDR3 region has 16 residues. The CDR3 here is CASSKGRSPLNYGYTF. DNA of the CDR3: TGTGCCAGCAGCAAAGGCAGGTCTCCGTTAAACTATGGCTACACCTTC.

As to this clone: An end of the junction does not agree with germline; a read error may underlie this. The chain employs TRBV5-6 and TRBJ1-3, with unresolved D. This CDR3 has 12 amino acids. From germline, CDR1 is SGHDT and CDR2 YYEEEE. The CDR3 DNA reads TGTGCCAGCAGCCTCTCTCGAAACACCATATATTTT. This codes for CASSLSRNTIYF.

This chain's CDR3 is CATSDLAGRSTDTQYF. DNA for the CDR3: TGTGCCACCAGTGACCTAGCGGGCCGATCCACAGATACGCAGTATTTT. This rearrangement joins TRBV24-1 to TRBJ2-3; 8 positions agree with TRBD2. Germline V gives CDR1 KGHDR, CDR2 SFDVKD. CDR3 size: 16 residues. V trimming: 4 bases; J trimming: 2 bases; junction bases outside the gene matches: 7.

J is TRBJ2-4 and V is TRBV11-2, with 7 bases matching TRBD1. J gave up 7 bases and V 0 bases, and 0 bases lay outside the gene matches. The CDR3 is 13 amino acids. CDR1 SGHAT and CDR2 FQNNGV come from the germline V gene. The CDR3 DNA follows: TGTGCCAGCAGCTTAGACAGGGGGAACATTCAGTACTTC. It codes for CASSLDRGNIQYF.

This chain links TRBV4-3 with TRBJ1-2; 7 positions match TRBD1. Germline CDR1 and CDR2: LGHNA and YSLEER. This CDR3 spans 15 amino acids. After removal of 7 bases from V and 3 bases from J, the junction contained 11 bases not matched to a gene. CDR3 DNA sequence: TGCGCCAGCAAATCGCAGGAACAGGGGCACTATGGCTACACCTTC. This translates into CASKSQEQGHYGYTF.

The genes are TRBV5-1 and TRBJ2-5; 8 bases fit TRBD2. The V gene end was trimmed by 4 bases and the J gene end by 5 bases; junction bases not matched to a gene: 13. CDR1 and CDR2 from the germline V gene are SGHRS and YFSETQ. CDR3 length: 16 residues. Here the CDR3 reads CASSPLEAGGPETQYF. The CDR3 bases are TGCGCCAGCAGCCCGCTGGAGGCGGGGGGCCCGGAGACCCAGTACTTC.

The DNA for the CDR3 is TGCGCCAGCAGCTTTTTGGGGGCGCGGCTCACCAATGGCTACACCTTC. It codes for CASSFLGARLTNGYTF. The V call is TRBV5-1, the J call TRBJ1-2; perhaps TRBD1 as D (6 bases). V shed 2 bases and J shed 6 bases, with 20 bases lying between them. The germline gives CDR1 SGHRS, CDR2 YFSETQ. The CDR3 has 16 residues.

The chain employs TRBV19 and TRBJ2-3; 10 bases are a match to TRBD1. Per the germline V gene, CDR1 is LNHDA and CDR2 is SQIVND (reference sequence). V gave up 6 bases and J gave up 4 bases; unmatched junction bases: 7. CDR3 size: 15 residues. The CDR3 loop reads CASRGRDRGPDTQYF. CDR3 sequence (DNA): TGTGCCAGTAGAGGCCGGGACAGGGGACCAGATACGCAGTATTTT.

The chain carries TRBV6-1 and TRBJ1-4; 7 bases fit TRBD1. Trimming cost V 2 bases and J 1 base; bases outside gene matches: 1. This CDR3 is built from 15 residues. Per the germline V gene, CDR1 is MNHNS and CDR2 is SASEGT. CDR3 protein: CASSEQGGTNEKLFF. The CDR3 DNA is TGTGCCAGCAGTGAACAGGGGGGAACTAATGAAAAACTGTTTTTT.

V and J are TRBV6-4 and TRBJ2-3; 8 bases line up with TRBD2. This CDR3 region has 15 residues. Germline lookup yields CDR1 MRHNA and CDR2 SNTAGT. The V segment lost 6 bases and the J segment 2 bases; nucleotides outside the gene matches: 7. CDR3 nucleotide sequence: TGTGCCAGCAGCCTTAGCGGGGTAAACACAGATACGCAGTATTTT. Its translation: CASSLSGVNTDTQYF.

The chain uses TRBV7-3 and TRBJ2-5; TRBD2 agrees at 9 bases. V was pared by 1 base and J by 7 bases, with 7 bases of the junction left unmatched. This CDR3 comprises 15 residues. CDR1 is SGHTA, CDR2 FQGTGA, per germline. CDR3: CASSLSGLAGSTQYF. CDR3 sequence (DNA): TGTGCCAGCAGCTTAAGCGGGCTAGCGGGATCGACCCAGTACTTC.

This clone has a single count. In DNA form, the CDR3 reads TGTGCCAGCAGCTTAACTGCCGGGGGTTTGATGAATGAGCAGTTCTTC. This codes for CASSLTAGGLMNEQFF. V gene TRBV11-3 combines with J gene TRBJ2-1, with D perhaps TRBD2 (6 bases). CDR1 and CDR2 (germline): SGHNT, YENEEA. The CDR3 spans 16 residues. The V end was cut by 2 bases, the J end by 7 bases, with 18 bases between.

This chain connects TRBV24-1 to TRBJ2-7; TRBD2 aligns across 7 bases. Per the germline V gene, CDR1 is KGHDR and CDR2 is SFDVKD. This CDR3 region has 13 residues. Trimming removed 4 bases from V and 3 bases from J; junction bases left unmatched: 2. CDR3 DNA sequence: TGTGCCACCAGTGAGGGGGGGGGCTACGAGCAGTACTTC. This encodes CATSEGGGYEQYF.

The chain links TRBV21-1 to TRBJ2-5; TRBD2, the table's D call, lacks a check against the DNA. TRBV21-1 is marked as a pseudogene. The CDR3 runs to 10 residues. CDR3 coding DNA: TGTGCTCGTCGCCAAGAGACCCAGTACTTC. Protein product: CARRQETQYF.

This clone came up a few times. V gene TRBV27 combines with J gene TRBJ1-2; 8 nucleotides agree with TRBD1. Germline-derived CDR1 and CDR2 are MNHEY and SMNVEV (reference sequence). This CDR3 has 13 amino acids. After removal of 5 bases from V and 8 bases from J, the junction contained 7 bases not matched to a gene. The CDR3 region is CASSQQGGSGYTF. CDR3 in DNA: TGTGCCAGCAGTCAACAGGGGGGGAGCGGCTACACCTTC.

The gene calls are TRBV19 and TRBJ2-7; possibly TRBD2 for D (5 bases). The germline V gene encodes CDR1 LNHDA and CDR2 SQIVND (reference sequence). The CDR3 runs 14 residues. Trimming cost V 3 bases and J 0 bases, with 9 bases left between them. CDR3 DNA sequence: TGTGCCAGTAGTATGGGCCTAGCCTCCTACGAGCAGTACTTC. Its translation is CASSMGLASYEQYF.

The rearrangement uses TRBV6-4 and TRBJ2-2; TRBD2 matches 16 bases. This CDR3 comprises 18 residues. The germline V gene encodes CDR1 MRHNA and CDR2 SNTAGT. Trimming at V came to 2 bases and at J to 5 bases, leaving 5 bases not matched to a gene. This chain's CDR3 is CASSDRGLAGGITGELFF. CDR3 DNA sequence: TGTGCCAGCAGTGACCGGGGACTAGCGGGAGGGATTACCGGGGAGCTGTTTTTT.

V and J are TRBV7-9 and TRBJ1-2, with D perhaps TRBD1 (6 bases). CDR1 is SEHNR and CDR2 is FQNEAQ in the germline V gene (reference sequence). This CDR3 comprises 16 residues. V lost 4 bases to trimming and J lost 1 base, with 16 bases between them. In DNA, the CDR3 is TGTGCCAGCAGCTCTACAACGGGACAACTTAACTATGGCTACACCTTC. The encoded protein is CASSSTTGQLNYGYTF.

This chain joins TRBV2 and TRBJ2-7; D remains unclear. The CDR3 extends over 12 amino acids. Trimming left V 3 bases short and J 2 bases short, with 5 bases between. From germline, CDR1 is SNHLY and CDR2 FYNNEI. The CDR3 nucleotides are TGTGCCAGCAGTGATTCAGCCTACGAGCAGTACTTC. As protein: CASSDSAYEQYF. The variable domain in full, with the rest retrieved from reference TRBV2 and TRBJ2-7, is EPEVTQTPSHQVTQMGQEVILRCVPISNHLYFYWYRQILGQKVEFLVSFYNNEISEKSEIFDDQFSVERPDGSNFTLKIRSTKLEDSAMYFCASSDSAYEQYFGPGTRLTVT.

The chain recombines TRBV5-8 with TRBJ1-1; D possibly corresponds to TRBD1 (6 bases). The CDR3 is made up of 15 amino acids. Trimming removed 4 bases at V and 3 bases at J, with 16 bases between. The germline V gene encodes CDR1 SGHTS and CDR2 YDEGEE. CDR3: CASSQIQGGDTEAFF. CDR3 DNA sequence: TGTGCCAGCAGCCAAATACAGGGTGGGGACACTGAAGCTTTCTTT.

The V call is TRBV4-3, the J call TRBJ1-4, with D possibly matching TRBD1 (6 bases). Trimming left V 8 bases short and J 8 bases short, with 15 bases between. Germline V gives CDR1 LGHNA, CDR2 YSLEER. This CDR3 is built from 13 residues. The CDR3 is CASQEQGGEKLFF. As DNA, the CDR3 is TGCGCCAGCCAGGAACAGGGAGGGGAAAAACTGTTTTTT.

The CDR3 sequence: CASSYSGRDRVSNGYTF. CDR3 bases: TGTGCCAGCAGTTACTCTGGCCGGGACAGGGTCTCCAATGGCTACACCTTC. The chain uses TRBV6-2 or TRBV6-3 and TRBJ1-2; 9 bases fit TRBD1. With 0 bases clipped from V and 6 bases from J, the junction kept 11 bases outside the gene matches. Germline V CDR1 and CDR2: MNHEY, SVGEGT. This CDR3 spans 17 amino acids.

This chain links TRBV9 with TRBJ1-4; D unclear. CDR1 SGDLS and CDR2 YYNGEE come from the germline V gene. The V gene lost 0 bases and the J gene lost 10 bases, with 13 bases spanning the gap. The CDR3 runs to 14 residues. The CDR3 DNA sequence: TGTGCCAGCAGCGTAGAGGAGGGTTTCGGAAAACTGTTTTTT. This gives the protein CASSVEEGFGKLFF.

This chain joins TRBV11-3 and TRBJ2-7; 7 bases map to TRBD1. The CDR3 sequence is 14 residues long. Germline CDR1 reads SGHNT; CDR2 reads YENEEA. Unmatched junction bases numbered 10, after V lost 5 bases and J lost 6 bases. The CDR3 region is CASSRDRVFSEQYF. The DNA for the CDR3 is TGTGCCAGCAGCCGTGACAGGGTATTTTCCGAGCAGTACTTC.

The CDR3: CASSPPMTSENEQFF. The CDR3 nucleotides read TGTGCCAGCTCACCACCTATGACTAGCGAGAATGAGCAGTTCTTC. This chain connects TRBV18 to TRBJ2-1; 8 bases are a match to TRBD2. CDR3 size: 15 residues. V shed 0 bases and J 7 bases; nucleotides not matched to a gene: 5. Germline V gene sequence: CDR1 KGHSH, CDR2 LQKENI.